This T cell receptor beta chain derives from a study of human thymus T cells. Details on this clone: No antigen is known for it.

Study observations and caveats: Among thymic and blood repertoires, usage of V and J genes appeared biased. There were highly overlapping thymic repertoires among unrelated individuals, as related research reported.

It was from resections taken during corrective heart surgery that the thymus tissue came. Donors consisted of healthy Finnish infants (having corrective surgery for congenital heart defects). Looked up from germline, CDR1 is SGHDT and CDR2 is YYEEEE. V was shortened by 0 bases and J by 9 bases, with 12 bases between the two germline ends. This CDR3 is 14 amino acids long. Sequencing was performed with immunoSEQ multiplex PCR; in TCRdb, only in-frame clones are kept and a portion is missing. The sample lists about 130,000 clones; around 94% were seen once. The clonotype was recovered from a boy under two years old with a congenital heart defect but otherwise immunologically healthy. The specimen sequenced was thymus tissue. This rearrangement joins TRBV5-6 to TRBJ2-2; no firm D call. The CDR3 DNA reads TGTGCCAGCAGCTTGGGTCCAGTCTATAGGGAGCTGTTTTTT. Translating gives CASSLGPVYRELFF.